These 28 T cell receptor beta chains came from one sample sequenced in a study of T-cell reconstitution after alpha-beta-depleted transplantation in children. Unique molecular identifiers tagged the TCRbeta library. TCRdb itself ran the PCR reads through MiXCR, one entry per CDR3 protein. This sample yields hundreds of thousands of distinct CDR3 sequences, of which approximately 17% are seen a single time; 0.9% to 1.2% belongs to the top ten. The sample was PBMCs from the stem cell graft donor, taken from the stem cell graft. The receptors derive from a human donor who donated a stem cell graft to a child with acute myeloid leukemia.

CDR3 DNA: TGTGCCAGCTCACAGATACCGGGACAGAGAACAGATACGCAGTATTTT. Translated, it gives CASSQIPGQRTDTQYF. The V and J genes are TRBV18 and TRBJ2-3; 7 positions match TRBD1. The CDR3 runs 16 residues. The V segment lost 4 bases and the J segment 3 bases; nucleotides outside the gene matches: 10. The V gene's germline CDR1 is KGHSH and CDR2 LQKENI.

This clonotype has more than one count but fewer than ten. The CDR3 DNA is TGCAGTGCTAGCGGGACTAGCGGGACTCAAGAGACCCAGTACTTC. Protein sequence: CSASGTSGTQETQYF. The rearrangement joins TRBV20-1 to TRBJ2-5; 13 bases fit TRBD2. The V segment lost 3 bases and the J segment 2 bases; nucleotides outside the gene matches: 3. Germline V gene lookup returns CDR1 DFQATT and CDR2 SNEGSKA (reference sequence). The CDR3 length is 15 residues.

This rearrangement joins TRBV27 to TRBJ2-2; D gene uncertain. Germline loops: CDR1 MNHEY, CDR2 SMNVEV (reference sequence). CDR3 size: 14 residues. Between the trimmed V and J ends, which lost 3 bases and 5 bases, there was a span of 10 bases. CDR3: CASSFLRETGELFF. The CDR3 coding sequence is TGTGCCAGCAGTTTCTTGCGTGAGACCGGGGAGCTGTTTTTT.

This chain links TRBV12-3 or TRBV12-4 with TRBJ1-1, with a tentative D call TRBD1 (5 bases). V shed 1 base and J shed 2 bases, with 11 bases lying between them. The CDR3 spans 15 residues. The CDR3 DNA reads as TGTGCCAGCAGTTTAGAGGAGGGGCGAAACACTGAAGCTTTCTTT. This codes for CASSLEEGRNTEAFF.

Only a few counts were recorded for this clonotype. The V call is TRBV24-1, the J call TRBJ1-2, with D possibly TRBD1 on 6 matching bases. Trimming removed 4 bases from V and 6 bases from J, with 14 bases in between. The CDR3 extends over 14 amino acids. Germline CDR1 is KGHDR and CDR2 is SFDVKD. The CDR3 is CATSEGRDTDGYTF. CDR3 bases: TGTGCCACCAGTGAGGGACGGGACACCGATGGCTACACCTTC.

This clonotype showed up just a few times. This chain links TRBV7-2 with TRBJ2-1, with D unresolved. This CDR3 has 15 residues. CDR1 is SGHTA and CDR2 is FQGNSA in the germline V gene. Trimming stripped 1 base from V and 3 bases from J, with 10 bases between. The CDR3 sequence is CASSLVQTFYNEQFF. The CDR3 DNA follows: TGTGCCAGCAGCTTAGTACAGACCTTCTACAATGAGCAGTTCTTC.

This clonotype appeared a few times. This chain joins TRBV24-1 and TRBJ1-5; D is ambiguous. The CDR3 runs 14 residues. Trimming left V 10 bases short and J 0 bases short, with 12 bases between. Germline V gives CDR1 KGHDR, CDR2 SFDVKD. The CDR3 region is CATSASASNQPQHF. The DNA of the CDR3 is TGTGCCACTTCTGCGTCGGCTAGCAATCAGCCCCAGCATTTT.

This clonotype showed up many times. The genes are TRBV20-1 and TRBJ1-1; a weak D match, TRBD1 (6 bases). The germline V gene encodes CDR1 DFQATT and CDR2 SNEGSKA (reference sequence). This CDR3 is built from 11 residues. V dropped 6 bases and J dropped 7 bases, with 12 bases sitting between them. CDR3 sequence (DNA): TGCAGTGCCAGGGGTCCCCTTGAAGCTTTCTTT. Translated: CSARGPLEAFF.

In this sample, this clonotype turned up a few times. The V gene is TRBV20-1, the J gene TRBJ2-1; D might be TRBD1 or TRBD2, each matching 6 bases. The ends were cut back, 5 bases at V and 8 bases at J, with 22 bases in the middle. The CDR3 has 15 residues. CDR1 and CDR2 (germline): DFQATT, SNEGSKA (reference sequence). The CDR3 DNA follows: TGCAGTGCTCGAAGGAGGGGGGCCAGTTTATATGAGCAGTTCTTC. It specifies CSARRRGASLYEQFF.

This clonotype has more than one count but fewer than ten. The V gene is TRBV9, the J gene TRBJ1-1; D is ambiguous. With 7 bases removed from V and 8 bases from J, the gap between germline ends came to 18 bases. CDR1 and CDR2 from the germline V gene are SGDLS and YYNGEE. The CDR3 contains 13 residues. The CDR3 DNA sequence: TGTGCCAGCTCCGCCTCGGGCTATGGCGAAGCTTTCTTT. Protein: CASSASGYGEAFF.

Many counts were recorded for this clonotype. The chain uses TRBV6-2 or TRBV6-3 and TRBJ1-5, with 7 nucleotides matching TRBD1. V lost 2 bases, J lost 12 bases, and 4 bases stayed unmatched. The CDR3 is 12 residues long. CDR1 and CDR2 (germline): MNHEY, SVGEGT. For the CDR3, the DNA is TGTGCCAGCAGTTACCGACAGGGTGGCCAGCATTTT. Residues: CASSYRQGGQHF.

The sample holds many counts of this clonotype. This chain joins TRBV12-3 or TRBV12-4 and TRBJ1-6; 7 positions match TRBD1. Germline trimming cut 3 bases from V and 9 bases from J; bases unmatched to any gene: 8. The CDR3 spans 15 residues. CDR3 sequence reads: CASSFTDRASSPLHF. In DNA, the CDR3 is TGTGCCAGCAGTTTTACCGACAGGGCTAGTTCACCCCTCCACTTT.

The chain joins TRBV6-1 to TRBJ2-7; D perhaps matches TRBD1 (5 bases). Germline CDR1 MNHNS, CDR2 SASEGT. Trimming pared 3 bases from V and 2 bases from J, leaving 11 bases between. The CDR3 has 14 residues. CDR3 residues: CASSETQAAYEQYV. DNA for the CDR3: TGTGCCAGCAGTGAGACACAGGCAGCCTACGAGCAGTACGTC.

This clonotype was counted a few times. The V and J genes are TRBV7-2 and TRBJ1-3; 7 bases are shared with TRBD1. This CDR3 is 17 amino acids long. The germline V gene encodes CDR1 SGHTA and CDR2 FQGNSA. V shed 4 bases and J 3 bases; nucleotides not matched to a gene: 12. The CDR3 DNA reads TGTGCCAGCAGCTGGTTGCCGGGACAGCAACTTGGAAACACCATATATTTT. Protein sequence: CASSWLPGQQLGNTIYF.

In its sample, this clonotype was seen a few times. The rearrangement uses TRBV10-2 and TRBJ2-5; D possibly corresponds to TRBD1 (5 bases). Trimming removed 8 bases from V and 5 bases from J, with 12 bases in between. Germline loops: CDR1 WSHSY, CDR2 SAAADI. This CDR3 is 12 amino acids long. The CDR3 protein is CASGSGPETQYF. In DNA form, the CDR3 reads TGCGCCAGCGGCTCAGGGCCGGAGACCCAGTACTTC.

There are many counts of this clonotype. V and J are TRBV5-6 and TRBJ1-1; tentative D call: TRBD1 (5 bases). V was pared by 3 bases and J by 6 bases, with 18 bases between. Germline V gives CDR1 SGHDT, CDR2 YYEEEE. This CDR3 is 15 amino acids long. CDR3 residues: CASSSTAGPLSEAFF. The DNA of the CDR3 is TGTGCCAGCAGCTCGACCGCGGGACCCTTGTCTGAAGCTTTCTTT.

This clonotype was observed a few times. The genes are TRBV6-1 and TRBJ1-6, with 8 bases that match TRBD1. From germline, CDR1 is MNHNS and CDR2 SASEGT. Losses at the gene ends were 5 bases for V and 7 bases for J; bases not matched to a gene: 7. The CDR3 is made up of 15 amino acids. The CDR3 sequence is CASSTGTGGNSPLHF. DNA for the CDR3: TGTGCCAGCAGTACGGGGACAGGTGGAAATTCACCCCTCCACTTT.

This clonotype has at least ten counts. The chain recombines TRBV7-2 with TRBJ2-7; 9 positions agree with TRBD2. There are 16 residues in the CDR3. CDR1 SGHTA and CDR2 FQGNSA come from the germline V gene. Germline trimming cut 1 base from V and 3 bases from J; bases unmatched to any gene: 7. This CDR3 reads CASSLDSGGNLYEQYF. The CDR3 nucleotides read TGTGCCAGCAGCTTAGACAGCGGGGGGAATCTCTACGAGCAGTACTTC.

Many counts were recorded for this clonotype. The rearrangement uses TRBV29-1 and TRBJ2-2; no clear D gene. The CDR3 length is 12 residues. The germline V gene has CDR1 SQVTM and CDR2 ANQGSEA. Trimming removed 5 bases at V and 3 bases at J, with 7 bases between. CDR3 protein: CSVSADTGELFF. As DNA, the CDR3 is TGCAGCGTTTCTGCAGACACCGGGGAGCTGTTTTTT.

This clonotype has at least ten counts. The chain recombines TRBV20-1 with TRBJ1-3, with D possibly matching TRBD1 (6 bases). V lost 0 bases, J lost 2 bases, and 11 bases lay in between. CDR1 DFQATT and CDR2 SNEGSKA come from the germline V gene (reference sequence). The CDR3 sequence is 15 residues long. The CDR3 DNA follows: TGCAGTGCTAGAGAAGGGGGGACACCTGGAAACACCATATATTTT. The encoded protein is CSAREGGTPGNTIYF.

This clonotype was observed many times. This rearrangement joins TRBV29-1 to TRBJ2-3, with D perhaps matching TRBD2 (6 bases). The germline V and J ends were trimmed by 6 bases and 0 bases, with 16 bases remaining between them. This CDR3 has 15 amino acids. Germline CDR1 SQVTM, CDR2 ANQGSEA. This CDR3 reads CSVVSASGSTDTQYF. CDR3 DNA sequence: TGCAGCGTGGTCTCGGCCAGCGGGAGCACAGATACGCAGTATTTT.

Ten or more counts support this clonotype. The J gene is TRBJ2-5, the V gene TRBV29-1; D gene unclear. V lost 8 bases and J lost 7, with 14 bases in between. The CDR3 has 11 amino acids. Germline V gene sequence: CDR1 SQVTM, CDR2 ANQGSEA. The CDR3 region has the DNA TGCAGCTTCCTACAGCGCGGGACCCAGTACTTC. It codes for CSFLQRGTQYF.

This clonotype has ten or more counts. CDR3 coding DNA: TGTGCCAGCAGCTTGAAGCCAGCGGGGAGCTCCTACAATGAGCAGTTCTTC. It is translated as CASSLKPAGSSYNEQFF. This chain uses TRBV5-4 with TRBJ2-1; 7 bases map to TRBD2. V dropped 1 base and J dropped 0; count of bases not matched to a gene: 7. This CDR3 spans 17 amino acids. Germline loops: CDR1 SGHNT, CDR2 YYREEE (reference sequence).

This sequence joins TRBV5-5 and TRBJ2-7; D may be TRBD1 (5 bases). This CDR3 region has 14 residues. Germline assignment: CDR1 SGHKS and CDR2 YYEKEE (reference sequence). V was shortened by 0 bases and J by 0 bases, with 7 bases between the two germline ends. As DNA, the CDR3 is TGTGCCAGCAGCTTGGACAGGCCCTCCTACGAGCAGTACGTC. Protein product: CASSLDRPSYEQYV.

The chain joins TRBV2 to TRBJ1-4; D call uncertain. This CDR3 is built from 14 residues. V dropped 4 bases and J dropped 10 bases, with 16 bases sitting between them. CDR1 and CDR2 from the germline V gene are SNHLY and FYNNEI. Here the CDR3 reads CASSAGHQGGKLFF. The CDR3 DNA reads TGTGCCAGCAGTGCCGGTCACCAAGGCGGAAAACTGTTTTTT.

The J gene is TRBJ2-7, the V gene TRBV2; 7 bases line up with TRBD2. Germline CDR1 is SNHLY and CDR2 is FYNNEI. V trimming: 6 bases; J trimming: 2 bases; junction bases outside the gene matches: 7. The CDR3 sequence is 14 residues long. This CDR3 reads CASRISGVPYEQYV. The CDR3 bases are TGTGCCAGCAGGATCAGCGGGGTACCCTACGAGCAGTACGTC.

This clonotype was observed at least ten times. V usage is TRBV12-5 and J usage is TRBJ2-2; no definite D call. The CDR3 is made up of 17 amino acids. Deletions cut 0 bases from V and 0 bases from J, with 11 bases between. CDR1 and CDR2 from the germline V gene are LGHNT and FRNRAP. The CDR3 bases are TGTGCTAGTGGTTTGGTACGGTCCAGCTCGAACACCGGGGAGCTGTTTTTT. Translating gives CASGLVRSSSNTGELFF.

This clonotype appeared many times. The chain couples TRBV29-1 to TRBJ2-5, with 7 bases fitting TRBD1. J was trimmed by 5 bases and V by 5 bases; bases with no gene match: 8. This CDR3 comprises 13 residues. Germline lookup yields CDR1 SQVTM and CDR2 ANQGSEA. CDR3 bases: TGCAGCGTTTCCATGACAGGGAGCGAGACCCAGTACTTC. Translation gives CSVSMTGSETQYF.